A selection of T cell receptor beta chains follows, all from one sample in a study of cytomegalovirus exposure and HLA in healthy donors. The data were produced by immunoSEQ multiplex PCR, yet TCRdb's version contains in-frame clones alone and is incomplete. The table has under 200,000 clones, more than 65% seen once. The sample comprised PBMCs. These receptors all stem from a woman in her 30s in good health and CMV-seronegative. Each CDR3 is given with its conserved first and last residue. The D gene is left open where the match is weak. Rows give clone size only sometimes, using once, few, many, or a class for an expanded clone.

few,TRBV4-1,TRBJ2-7,TRBD1,CASSQEGTGYYEQYF,TGCGCCAGCAGCCAAGAGGGGACAGGGTACTACGAGCAGTACTTC
NA,TRBV11-3,TRBJ2-1,NA,CASSSDSFYNEQFF,TGTGCCAGCAGCTCAGACTCCTTCTACAATGAGCAGTTCTTC
NA,TRBV7-8,TRBJ2-3,TRBD1,CASSLETGEIDTQYF,TGTGCCAGCAGCTTAGAGACAGGGGAAATAGATACGCAGTATTTT
NA,TRBV4-1,TRBJ1-2,TRBD1,CASRHPGQGFGYGYTF,TGCGCCAGCAGACACCCCGGACAGGGGTTCGGATATGGCTACACCTTC
NA,TRBV7-3,TRBJ2-3,TRBD2,CASAKRAGVVDTQYF,TGTGCCAGCGCCAAACGAGCGGGAGTGGTTGATACGCAGTATTTT
NA,TRBV29-1,TRBJ1-2,NA,CSVDQDIYGYTF,TGCAGCGTTGATCAGGATATCTATGGCTACACCTTC
NA,TRBV5-1,TRBJ2-7,TRBD2,CASSPTSGVRSYEQYF,TGCGCCAGCAGCCCGACTAGCGGGGTTCGCTCCTACGAGCAGTACTTC
NA,TRBV12-5,TRBJ1-4,TRBD1,CASGFPDRGPSSATNEKLFF,TGTGCTAGTGGTTTCCCGGACAGGGGACCCAGCTCGGCAACTAATGAAAAACTGTTTTTT
once,TRBV5-5,TRBJ1-1,NA,CASSLALGQNTEAFF,TGTGCCAGCAGCTTGGCCTTGGGACAGAACACTGAAGCTTTCTTT
few,TRBV5-1,TRBJ1-1,TRBD1,CASSNRQGLNTEAFF,TGCGCCAGCAGCAACCGACAGGGATTGAACACTGAAGCTTTCTTT
NA,TRBV19,TRBJ1-4,NA,CASSAGATNEKLFF,TGTGCCAGTAGTGCCGGAGCAACTAATGAAAAACTGTTTTTT
NA,TRBV9,TRBJ2-7,NA,CASSPRSLLRGEQYF,TGTGCCAGCAGCCCGAGGAGTCTCCTACGGGGCGAGCAGTACTTC
NA,TRBV7-8,TRBJ1-2,TRBD1,CASSSRRDSNYGYTF,TGTGCCAGCAGCTCCCGAAGGGACAGTAACTATGGCTACACCTTC
NA,TRBV5-6,TRBJ2-2,NA,CASRRDPRDRPNTGELFF,TGTGCCAGCAGACGTGATCCGCGGGACCGACCGAACACCGGGGAGCTGTTTTTT
once,TRBV29-1,TRBJ2-3,NA,CSVVRLDTSTDTQYF,TGCAGCGTCGTTAGACTAGACACTAGCACAGATACGCAGTATTTT
NA,TRBV2,TRBJ1-2,TRBD1,CASSPGTGVNYGYTF,TGTGCCAGCAGCCCTGGGACAGGGGTTAACTATGGCTACACCTTC
NA,TRBV7-6,TRBJ1-4,NA,CASSLPLGAGEKLFF,TGTGCCAGCAGCCTCCCTCTGGGGGCAGGGGAAAAACTGTTTTTT
NA,TRBV4-1,TRBJ2-3,NA,CASSQDGGRADTQYF,TGCGCCAGCAGCCAAGACGGGGGGCGCGCAGATACGCAGTATTTT